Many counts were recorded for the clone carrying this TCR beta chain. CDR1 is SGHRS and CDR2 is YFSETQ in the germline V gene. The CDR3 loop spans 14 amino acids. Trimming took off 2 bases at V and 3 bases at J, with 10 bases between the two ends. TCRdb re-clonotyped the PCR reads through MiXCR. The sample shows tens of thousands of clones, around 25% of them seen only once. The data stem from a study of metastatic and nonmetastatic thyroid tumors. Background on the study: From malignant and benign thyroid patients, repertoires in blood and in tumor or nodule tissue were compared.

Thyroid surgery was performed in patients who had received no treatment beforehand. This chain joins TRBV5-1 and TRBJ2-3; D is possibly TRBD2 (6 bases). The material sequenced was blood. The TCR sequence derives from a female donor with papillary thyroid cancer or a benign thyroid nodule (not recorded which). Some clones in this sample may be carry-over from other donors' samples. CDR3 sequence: CASSFLAPTDTQYF. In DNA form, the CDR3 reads TGCGCCAGCAGCTTCCTAGCGCCGACAGATACGCAGTATTTT.